Shown below are 19 T cell receptor beta chains from a single sample sequenced in a study. Via MiXCR, TCRdb re-called the RT-PCR reads, giving one row per CDR3 protein. The sample contains almost 700,000 distinct CDR3 sequences, 12% to 15% of which appear only once. The sequenced sample consisted of memory CD4+ T cells from blood. All receptors derive from a female donor in good health, serving as a healthy control.

This clonotype has more than one count but fewer than ten. The V gene is TRBV20-1, the J gene TRBJ2-7; 8 bases map to TRBD2. V shed 1 base and J 4 bases; nucleotides not matched to a gene: 12. CDR1 and CDR2 (germline): DFQATT, SNEGSKA (reference sequence). This CDR3 has 16 amino acids. This CDR3 reads CSARGVSGSKQYEQYF. The CDR3 DNA reads as TGCAGTGCTAGAGGGGTCAGCGGGAGTAAGCAGTACGAGCAGTACTTC.

Many counts were recorded for this clonotype. The chain carries TRBV20-1 and TRBJ2-7; D call uncertain. Trimming cost V 0 bases and J 2 bases, with 14 bases left between them. CDR1 and CDR2 from the germline V gene are DFQATT and SNEGSKA (reference sequence). The CDR3 spans 15 residues. In nucleotides, the CDR3 is TGCAGTGCTAGAGAGGCCCCCGTGGGGACCTACGAGCAGTACTTC. It specifies CSAREAPVGTYEQYF.

The genes are TRBV12-3 or TRBV12-4 and TRBJ2-3; D is possibly TRBD1 or TRBD2 (6 bases each). The germline V and J ends were trimmed by 1 base and 2 bases, with 10 bases remaining between them. The CDR3 loop spans 15 amino acids. CDR3 amino acids: CASSLGGAYTDTQYF. The CDR3 region has the DNA TGTGCCAGCAGTTTAGGGGGGGCCTACACAGATACGCAGTATTTT.

V gene TRBV11-2 combines with J gene TRBJ2-3, with 7 bases fitting TRBD2. Germline trimming cut 6 bases from V and 2 bases from J; bases unmatched to any gene: 5. This CDR3 comprises 14 residues. CDR1 and CDR2 (germline): SGHAT, FQNNGV. In DNA, the CDR3 is TGTGCCAGCAGGCTAGCGGAAGTCACAGATACGCAGTATTTT. The encoded protein is CASRLAEVTDTQYF.

This clonotype was detected ten times or more. This chain connects TRBV5-1 to TRBJ2-2; the match to TRBD2 covers 9 bases. The CDR3 is made up of 16 amino acids. The germline CDR1 and CDR2 sequences are SGHRS and YFSETQ. Losses at the gene ends were 3 bases for V and 5 bases for J; bases not matched to a gene: 8. The CDR3 here is CASSYLAGTFTGELFF. The CDR3 DNA reads as TGCGCCAGCAGCTATCTAGCGGGAACATTTACCGGGGAGCTGTTTTTT.

This clonotype appeared a few times. This sequence joins TRBV10-2 and TRBJ2-1; 8 bases agree with TRBD2. CDR3 size: 16 residues. The trim removed 3 bases at V and 7 bases at J, leaving 11 bases unmatched. CDR1 WSHSY and CDR2 SAAADI come from the germline V gene. CDR3 in DNA: TGCGCCAGCAGTGACTCTCCGGGGGGGCGCGGGAATGAGCAGTTCTTC. Encoded protein: CASSDSPGGRGNEQFF.

This clonotype was found many times. This chain connects TRBV20-1 to TRBJ2-1; 11 nucleotides match TRBD2. Unmatched junction bases numbered 9, after V lost 2 bases and J lost 0 bases. Germline CDR1 DFQATT, CDR2 SNEGSKA (reference sequence). The CDR3 has 18 amino acids. In DNA form, the CDR3 reads TGCAGTGCTAGAAGGCCGGGACTAGCGGTAGACTCCTACAATGAGCAGTTCTTC. Its protein is CSARRPGLAVDSYNEQFF.

This chain connects TRBV18 to TRBJ2-1; 10 bases match TRBD2. The CDR3 has 18 residues. The trim removed 0 bases at V and 0 bases at J, leaving 5 bases unmatched. From germline, CDR1 is KGHSH and CDR2 LQKENI. Written as DNA, the CDR3 is TGTGCCAGCTCACCACCATTAGCGGGAGGTGTCTCCTACAATGAGCAGTTCTTC. Amino acid sequence: CASSPPLAGGVSYNEQFF.

This clonotype has ten or more counts. V usage is TRBV20-1 and J usage is TRBJ2-1, with 8 bases that match TRBD1. Trimming at V came to 1 base and at J to 4 bases, leaving 6 bases not matched to a gene. The CDR3 is 15 residues long. Germline loops: CDR1 DFQATT, CDR2 SNEGSKA (reference sequence). This chain's CDR3 is CSARGPGQGYNEQFF. CDR3 in DNA: TGCAGTGCTAGAGGGCCAGGACAGGGTTACAATGAGCAGTTCTTC.

The rearrangement links TRBV5-1 to TRBJ1-5, with unresolved D. Germline-derived CDR1 and CDR2 are SGHRS and YFSETQ. The length of the CDR3 is 15 residues. V was trimmed by 4 bases and J by 0 bases, leaving 11 bases between them. Here the CDR3 DNA reads TGCGCCAGCAGCACCGGGGAACATAGCAATCAGCCCCAGCATTTT. It is translated as CASSTGEHSNQPQHF.

The chain recombines TRBV4-1 with TRBJ2-7, with D perhaps matching TRBD1 (5 bases). Germline V gives CDR1 MGHRA, CDR2 YSYEKL. The V end lost 8 bases, the J end lost 1 base, and 21 bases lay between the germline ends. CDR3 length: 16 residues. The CDR3 DNA follows: TGCGCCAGCCAGGTCAGCCACACGACAGATTCCTACGAGCAGTACTTC. It specifies CASQVSHTTDSYEQYF.

This clonotype was found a few times. In DNA, the CDR3 is TGTGCCAGCAGTCTCTCCTCCAGGGTTGACACCGGGGAGCTGTTTTTT. Translating gives CASSLSSRVDTGELFF. V and J are TRBV27 and TRBJ2-2, with a tentative D call TRBD1 (5 bases). This CDR3 has 16 amino acids. CDR1 and CDR2 from the germline V gene are MNHEY and SMNVEV (reference sequence). The germline V and J ends were trimmed by 5 bases and 3 bases, with 16 bases remaining between them.

This clonotype was counted ten times or more. The chain couples TRBV29-1 to TRBJ2-3; D not certain. The CDR3 length is 13 residues. The ends were cut back, 4 bases at V and 0 bases at J, with 8 bases in the middle. Germline V gene data show CDR1 as SQVTM and CDR2 as ANQGSEA. CDR3 nucleotides: TGCAGCGTTGGCACAGCTAGCACAGATACGCAGTATTTT. Amino acid sequence: CSVGTASTDTQYF.

The V and J genes are TRBV2 and TRBJ1-4, with TRBD1 matching over 7 bases. This CDR3 contains 12 residues. Germline V gives CDR1 SNHLY, CDR2 FYNNEI. V gave up 7 bases and J gave up 6 bases; unmatched junction bases: 2. CDR3: CASKRGHEKLFF. The CDR3 DNA reads as TGTGCCAGCAAAAGGGGGCATGAAAAACTGTTTTTT.

The V and J genes are TRBV6-6 and TRBJ1-1; no reliable D call. Trimming left V 10 bases short and J 1 base short, with 13 bases between. The CDR3 sequence is 13 residues long. Germline V lookup: CDR1 MNHNY, CDR2 SVGAGI (reference sequence). The CDR3 DNA reads as TGTGCCACCAAGGGATCGGGGAACACTGAAGCTTTCTTT. This codes for CATKGSGNTEAFF.

This clonotype was observed a handful of times. Mismatch with germline at one junction end may stem from a read error. The chain combines TRBV5-4 with TRBJ1-4; tentative D call: TRBD1 (5 bases). Per germline, CDR1 SGHNT and CDR2 YYREEE (reference sequence). CDR3 length: 14 residues. This CDR3 reads CASSLGGTIEKLFF. Written as DNA, the CDR3 is TGTGCCAGCAGCTTGGGGGGGACTATTGAAAAACTGTTTTTT.

This clonotype occurred many times. The rearrangement links TRBV7-2 to TRBJ1-5, with D possibly being TRBD1 (6 bases). Trimming removed 1 base at V and 7 bases at J, with 11 bases between. This CDR3 has 14 residues. In germline, CDR1 is SGHTA, CDR2 FQGNSA. In DNA, the CDR3 is TGTGCCAGCAGCTTAGGGTCCCAGGGGCAGCCCCAGCATTTT. It specifies CASSLGSQGQPQHF.

Only a few counts were recorded for this clonotype. The chain recombines TRBV9 with TRBJ1-4; D not certain. Germline lookup yields CDR1 SGDLS and CDR2 YYNGEE. The length of the CDR3 is 16 residues. Trimming cost V 0 bases and J 8 bases, with 17 bases left between them. DNA of the CDR3: TGTGCCAGCAGCGTAGGGGTCCAGCCCTCGGAGGAAAAACTGTTTTTT. It yields the protein CASSVGVQPSEEKLFF.

Notes on this clonotype: A read error may produce the germline difference seen at one junction end. The chain has TRBV12-3 or TRBV12-4 and TRBJ2-1; D possibly corresponds to TRBD1 (6 bases). The CDR3 runs 14 residues. CDR3 bases: TGTGCCAGCAGTTTTGTGTCAGGGGACAATGAGCAGCTCTTC. The encoded protein is CASSFVSGDNEQLF.